A single sample gave rise to the 31 T cell receptor beta chains below, sequenced in a study of cytomegalovirus exposure and HLA in healthy donors. Profiling relied on immunoSEQ multiplex PCR, and the TCRdb table lists in-frame clones only, not all of them. This sample yields 220,000 or so clones, of which approximately 80% are seen a single time; roughly 13% belongs to the top ten. The sequenced sample was PBMCs. The receptors here all came from a woman aged 25 to 39 in good health and CMV-seropositive.

The chain joins TRBV5-1 to TRBJ2-2; 11 bases line up with TRBD2. The V segment lost 3 bases and the J segment 1 base; nucleotides outside the gene matches: 2. Germline assignment: CDR1 SGHRS and CDR2 YFSETQ. The CDR3 runs 16 residues. CDR3 region: CASSWTSGQNTGELFF. CDR3 in DNA: TGCGCCAGCAGCTGGACTAGCGGGCAGAACACCGGGGAGCTGTTTTTT.

The V call is TRBV7-2, the J call TRBJ2-1; TRBD1 aligns across 11 bases. After removal of 1 base from V and 9 bases from J, the junction contained 5 bases not matched to a gene. The germline CDR1 and CDR2 sequences are SGHTA and FQGNSA. This CDR3 has 15 amino acids. This chain's CDR3 is CASSLEGQGAGEQFF. The CDR3 DNA follows: TGTGCCAGCAGCTTAGAAGGACAGGGGGCAGGTGAGCAGTTCTTC. Full variable domain (missing parts from reference TRBV7-2 and TRBJ2-1): GAGVSQSPSNKVTEKGKDVELRCDPISGHTALYWYRQSLGQGLEFLIYFQGNSAPDKSGLPSDRFSAERTGGSVSTLTIQRTQQEDSAVYLCASSLEGQGAGEQFFGPGTRLTVL.

The rearrangement joins TRBV15 to TRBJ1-1; 9 bases align to TRBD1. Per germline, CDR1 LNHNV and CDR2 YYDKDF (reference sequence). The CDR3 covers 12 residues. Trimming at V came to 9 bases and at J to 7 bases, leaving 6 bases not matched to a gene. CDR3 in DNA: TGTGCCACACAGGGGGCGAGCGTTGAAGCTTTCTTT. Amino acids: CATQGASVEAFF. Combining the CDR3 with reference TRBV15 and TRBJ1-1 gives the whole variable domain DAMVIQNPRYQVTQFGKPVTLSCSQTLNHNVMYWYQQKSSQAPKLLFHYYDKDFNNEADTPDNFQSRRPNTSFCFLDIRSPGLGDTAMYLCATQGASVEAFFGQGTRLTVV.

This chain connects TRBV27 to TRBJ2-7, with 10 bases that match TRBD2. CDR3 size: 20 residues. Losses at the gene ends were 4 bases for V and 3 bases for J; bases not matched to a gene: 21. CDR1 MNHEY and CDR2 SMNVEV come from the germline V gene (reference sequence). DNA of the CDR3: TGTGCCAGCAGTTCCTTCGTCGGGTTTTTTGCTAGCGGGGGATACTACGAGCAGTACTTC. It encodes CASSSFVGFFASGGYYEQYF.

The J gene is TRBJ2-7, the V gene TRBV5-6; D may correspond to TRBD1 or TRBD2 (5 bases each). The CDR3 is 14 residues long. CDR1 is SGHDT, CDR2 YYEEEE, per germline. Trimming shortened V by 0 bases and J by 3 bases, and 10 bases separated the two germline ends. The CDR3 nucleotides read TGTGCCAGCAGCTTGGCCGGGACGGGCTACGAGCAGTACTTC. It is translated as CASSLAGTGYEQYF.

The gene calls are TRBV7-2 and TRBJ1-2, with unresolved D. The V end lost 9 bases, the J end lost 3 bases, and 8 bases lay between the germline ends. The CDR3 is made up of 11 amino acids. Germline CDR1 reads SGHTA; CDR2 reads FQGNSA. CDR3 loop: CASSFYYGYTF. The DNA for the CDR3 is TGTGCCAGTTCCTTTTACTATGGCTACACCTTC.

This chain connects TRBV9 to TRBJ2-5; a possible D gene is TRBD1 (6 bases). This CDR3 contains 16 residues. CDR1 SGDLS and CDR2 YYNGEE come from the germline V gene. V was shortened by 0 bases and J by 5 bases, with 17 bases between the two germline ends. CDR3 protein: CASSVVGGVGSETQYF. DNA for the CDR3: TGTGCCAGCAGCGTAGTTGGGGGCGTGGGATCGGAGACCCAGTACTTC.

The table lists this clone with a few counts. This chain uses TRBV28 with TRBJ1-2; possibly TRBD1 for D (5 bases). Trimming took 4 bases from V and 4 from J, leaving 13 bases between them. The CDR3 extends over 14 amino acids. Germline-derived CDR1 and CDR2 are MDHEN and SYDVKM. CDR3 nucleotides: TGTGCCAGCAGTTCAGGACTCGGGGCCTATGGCTACACCTTC. Translation: CASSSGLGAYGYTF.

The V and J genes are TRBV2 and TRBJ1-5; 7 nucleotides align to TRBD1. Trimming removed 4 bases from V and 7 bases from J; junction bases left unmatched: 10. The CDR3 covers 15 residues. Germline V CDR1 and CDR2: SNHLY, FYNNEI. CDR3 in DNA: TGTGCCAGCAGTGTGGGAGGACAGGCGGGGCAGCCCCAGCATTTT. Protein sequence: CASSVGGQAGQPQHF.

This clone was seen more than once but under ten times. The DNA of the CDR3 is TGCAGCGCTGCCAATGTCGGAGATCTGCTTAATGGGGATGGCTACACCTTC. Translating it yields CSAANVGDLLNGDGYTF. The rearrangement joins TRBV29-1 to TRBJ1-2; no firm D call. The V and J ends lost 7 bases and 6 bases respectively, with 30 bases between them. The V gene's germline CDR1 is SQVTM and CDR2 ANQGSEA. The CDR3 is made up of 17 amino acids.

The chain recombines TRBV2 with TRBJ2-7, with 9 bases aligning to TRBD1. J lost 6 bases, V lost 5 bases, and 8 bases had no gene match. This CDR3 contains 14 residues. Germline assignment: CDR1 SNHLY and CDR2 FYNNEI. The CDR3 sequence is CASSSDRGLGEQYF. In DNA form, the CDR3 reads TGTGCCAGCAGTTCGGACAGGGGACTTGGCGAGCAGTACTTC.

The chain employs TRBV10-3 and TRBJ1-2; 8 positions match TRBD1. The V segment lost 6 bases and the J segment 7 bases; nucleotides outside the gene matches: 10. Germline-derived CDR1 and CDR2 are ENHRY and SYGVKD. The CDR3 runs 14 residues. In DNA form, the CDR3 reads TGTGCCATCAGAGTTGACAGGGGATTGGCTGGCTACACCTTC. Its protein is CAIRVDRGLAGYTF.

The chain carries TRBV28 and TRBJ2-3; 8 bases are shared with TRBD1. This CDR3 is 13 amino acids long. V was pared by 10 bases and J by 10 bases, with 13 bases of the junction left unmatched. From germline, CDR1 is MDHEN and CDR2 SYDVKM. The CDR3 is CATGTQGASPQYF. CDR3 sequence (DNA): TGTGCCACCGGAACGCAGGGGGCGAGTCCGCAGTATTTT.

The chain couples TRBV27 to TRBJ2-7, with D possibly called TRBD1 or TRBD2 (5 bases each). The CDR3 covers 15 residues. V was trimmed by 2 bases and J by 2 bases, leaving 13 bases between them. Germline V gene sequence: CDR1 MNHEY, CDR2 SMNVEV (reference sequence). The DNA for the CDR3 is TGTGCCAGCAGTTTACGGGACCCCAACCCCTACGAGCAGTACTTC. Protein: CASSLRDPNPYEQYF.

To note about this clone: Other nucleotide sequences from this sample produce the same CDR3. The chain joins TRBV4-3 to TRBJ2-2; no firm D call. Trimming removed 0 bases from V and 1 base from J, with 3 bases in between. Looked up from germline, CDR1 is LGHNA and CDR2 is YSLEER. The CDR3 spans 14 residues. The CDR3 DNA is TGCGCCAGCAGCCAAGACCGGAACACCGGGGAGCTGTTTTTT. Protein product: CASSQDRNTGELFF.

The V call is TRBV30, the J call TRBJ2-7, with 7 bases aligning to TRBD2. The germline V gene encodes CDR1 GTSNPN and CDR2 SVGIG (reference sequence). The CDR3 runs to 14 residues. The V gene end was trimmed by 8 bases and the J gene end by 0 bases; junction bases not matched to a gene: 10. The CDR3, as DNA: TGTGCCACACGCCCAGCGGGAAGCTCCTACGAGCAGTACTTC. It translates to CATRPAGSSYEQYF. Full variable domain (rest looked up from reference TRBV30 and TRBJ2-7): SQTIHQWPATLVQPVGSPLSLECTVEGTSNPNLYWYRQAAGRGLQLLFYSVGIGQISSEVPQNLSASRPQDRQFILSSKKLLLSDSGFYLCATRPAGSSYEQYFGPGTRLTVT.

The rearrangement uses TRBV11-2 and TRBJ2-7; 7 bases line up with TRBD1. J lost 4 bases, V lost 6 bases, and 9 bases had no gene match. The CDR3 runs to 14 residues. Germline lookup yields CDR1 SGHAT and CDR2 FQNNGV. The CDR3 nucleotides are TGTGCCAGCAGGAATTTAAGACAGGGTTACGAGCAGTACTTC. Its translation: CASRNLRQGYEQYF.

The chain carries TRBV27 and TRBJ2-7; TRBD1 is a possible D gene (5 bases). The V end lost 2 bases, the J end lost 0 bases, and 8 bases lay between the germline ends. The CDR3 has 14 amino acids. Germline CDR1 and CDR2: MNHEY and SMNVEV (reference sequence). CDR3 in amino acids: CASSLLDSSYEQYF. The CDR3 DNA follows: TGTGCCAGCAGTTTACTAGACAGCTCCTACGAGCAGTACTTC.

The chain recombines TRBV29-1 with TRBJ1-4; D unclear. The V end was cut by 6 bases, the J end by 4 bases, with 15 bases between. The CDR3 has 14 residues. Looked up from germline, CDR1 is SQVTM and CDR2 is ANQGSEA. CDR3 region: CSVVLGGLNEKLFF. CDR3 nucleotides: TGCAGCGTGGTCCTTGGAGGGCTTAATGAAAAACTGTTTTTT.

V is TRBV10-3 and J is TRBJ2-5; 7 nucleotides match TRBD2. V was pared by 6 bases and J by 5 bases, with 3 bases of the junction left unmatched. CDR3 length equals 12 residues. The germline V gene has CDR1 ENHRY and CDR2 SYGVKD. The CDR3: CAIRGTMETQYF. The CDR3 DNA reads as TGTGCCATCAGGGGGACTATGGAGACCCAGTACTTC.

This sequence joins TRBV7-3 and TRBJ2-2; 7 bases align to TRBD2. CDR1 is SGHTA and CDR2 is FQGTGA in the germline V gene. Trimming cost V 1 base and J 2 bases; bases outside gene matches: 4. CDR3 length: 16 amino acids. Here the CDR3 DNA reads TGTGCCAGCAGCTTAATGGGCGGGAGTAACACCGGGGAGCTGTTTTTT. As protein: CASSLMGGSNTGELFF.

About this clone: A read error may account for a junction end that differs from germline. The rearrangement uses TRBV13 and TRBJ2-7; TRBD2 matches at 8 bases. Germline V lookup: CDR1 PRHDT, CDR2 FYEKMQ (reference sequence). CDR3 length: 15 amino acids. For the CDR3, the DNA is TGTGCCAGCAGCCTAGGGGGGACTAGGGTCTACGAGCAGTACTTC. Its translation: CASSLGGTRVYEQYF.

The chain joins TRBV30 to TRBJ1-4; D call uncertain. The V and J ends lost 0 bases and 6 bases respectively, with 2 bases between them. Germline lookup yields CDR1 GTSNPN and CDR2 SVGIG (reference sequence). This CDR3 has 11 amino acids. The CDR3 DNA reads TGTGCCTGGAGTGTAGATGAAAAACTGTTTTTT. Residues: CAWSVDEKLFF.

V and J are TRBV4-3 and TRBJ2-2; no reliable D call. Germline CDR1 reads LGHNA; CDR2 reads YSLEER. V lost 1 base and J lost 5, with 11 bases in between. CDR3 length equals 15 residues. The CDR3 nucleotides are TGCGCCAGCAGCCAAGGGGCCGTAGGGACCGGGGAGCTGTTTTTT. Encoded protein: CASSQGAVGTGELFF.

This sequence joins TRBV9 and TRBJ1-2, with 9 bases that match TRBD1. With V trimmed by 6 bases and J by 7 bases, 13 bases remained unmatched. The CDR3 loop spans 15 amino acids. Germline values: CDR1 SGDLS, CDR2 YYNGEE. The CDR3 is CASTPTGGGLLGYTF. The CDR3 DNA is TGTGCCAGCACCCCAACAGGGGGCGGTTTACTTGGCTACACCTTC.

This chain links TRBV6-5 with TRBJ2-2; possible D gene TRBD1, 5 bases. This CDR3 contains 14 residues. Germline CDR1 is MNHEY and CDR2 is SVGAGI. V shed 5 bases and J shed 6 bases, with 13 bases lying between them. This chain's CDR3 is CASSNKGEPGELFF. The CDR3 DNA sequence: TGTGCCAGCAGTAACAAAGGGGAACCCGGGGAGCTGTTTTTT.

V usage is TRBV5-1 and J usage is TRBJ2-7; a possible D gene is TRBD1 (5 bases). This CDR3 has 14 residues. V was pared by 4 bases and J by 3 bases, with 14 bases between. CDR1 and CDR2 (germline): SGHRS, YFSETQ. In DNA form, the CDR3 reads TGCGCCAGCAGCGCGGATGCCAGGGTCTACGAGCAGTACTTC. It translates to CASSADARVYEQYF.

CDR3 sequence: CASSLGGQGWGEQYF. CDR3 in DNA: TGTGCCAGCAGTTTGGGAGGACAGGGGTGGGGCGAGCAGTACTTC. This chain joins TRBV28 and TRBJ2-7; 9 nucleotides line up with TRBD1. Germline CDR1 is MDHEN and CDR2 is SYDVKM. There are 15 residues in the CDR3. The V segment lost 3 bases and the J segment 6 bases; nucleotides outside the gene matches: 9.

This sequence joins TRBV7-2 and TRBJ2-7; D perhaps matches TRBD2 (5 bases). CDR3 length: 13 residues. Trimming took 3 bases from V and 3 from J, leaving 9 bases between them. From germline, CDR1 is SGHTA and CDR2 FQGNSA. This CDR3 is CASSLRENYEQYF. CDR3 bases: TGTGCCAGCAGCTTGAGGGAGAACTACGAGCAGTACTTC.

There are a few counts of this clone. The genes are TRBV5-1 and TRBJ2-2, with no clear D. CDR1 and CDR2 (germline): SGHRS, YFSETQ. The length of the CDR3 is 15 residues. Trimming shortened V by 1 base and J by 3 bases, and 10 bases separated the two germline ends. The CDR3 region has the DNA TGCGCCAGCAGCTTGTCGGATATTTACACCGGGGAGCTGTTTTTT. Encoded protein: CASSLSDIYTGELFF. The full variable domain, its missing parts supplied by reference TRBV5-1 and TRBJ2-2, is KAGVTQTPRYLIKTRGQQVTLSCSPISGHRSVSWYQQTPGQGLQFLFEYFSETQRNKGNFPGRFSGRQFSNSRSEMNVSTLELGDSALYLCASSLSDIYTGELFFGEGSRLTVL.

The CDR3 spells CASSGGQDYGYTF. The CDR3 nucleotides are TGTGCCAGCTCAGGTGGACAGGACTATGGCTACACCTTC. The genes are TRBV18 and TRBJ1-2; TRBD1 aligns across 7 bases. CDR1 is KGHSH, CDR2 LQKENI, per germline. The trim removed 5 bases at V and 3 bases at J, leaving 3 bases unmatched. The CDR3 spans 13 residues. Supplemented by reference TRBV18 and TRBJ1-2, the full variable domain reads NAGVMQNPRHLVRRRGQEARLRCSPMKGHSHVYWYRQLPEEGLKFMVYLQKENIIDESGMPKERFSAEFPKEGPSILRIQQVVRGDSAAYFCASSGGQDYGYTFGSGTRLTVV.